Presented here are 18 T cell receptor beta chains from one specimen sequenced in a study of blood T cell repertoires in COVID-19. Data came from immunoSEQ multiplex PCR; TCRdb stores just in-frame clones and leaves some out. The data show almost 95,000 clones, 70% to 85% seen once. The sequencing input was peripheral blood. The receptors originated from a woman aged 60-75 years in a cohort sampled during active or convalescent COVID-19.

V gene TRBV19 combines with J gene TRBJ2-1; D is unresolved. In germline, CDR1 is LNHDA, CDR2 SQIVND (reference sequence). V was cut by 6 bases and J by 1 base, with 4 bases left in between. The CDR3 consists of 12 residues. CDR3 sequence reads: CASSVSYNEQFF. Written as DNA, the CDR3 is TGTGCCAGTAGCGTGTCCTACAATGAGCAGTTCTTC.

The J gene is TRBJ2-1, the V gene TRBV6-6; D might be TRBD2 (5 bases). V lost 6 bases to trimming and J lost 9 bases, with 15 bases between them. This CDR3 has 13 amino acids. Per the germline V gene, CDR1 is MNHNY and CDR2 is SVGAGI (reference sequence). The CDR3 loop reads CASRSNGGGEQFF. In DNA, the CDR3 is TGTGCCAGCAGATCCAATGGAGGTGGTGAGCAGTTCTTC.

The chain recombines TRBV6-6 with TRBJ1-3, with TRBD1 identical over 11 bases. The CDR3 has 16 residues. Germline values: CDR1 MNHNY, CDR2 SVGAGI (reference sequence). V lost 2 bases to trimming and J lost 6 bases; unmatched junction nucleotides: 6. DNA for the CDR3: TGTGCCAGCAGTTACGAACCGGGACAGGGGGAAAACACCATATATTTT. This gives the protein CASSYEPGQGENTIYF.

The chain is built from TRBV5-1 and TRBJ2-1; D is unresolved. Trimming removed 4 bases from V and 10 bases from J, with 12 bases in between. This CDR3 is built from 12 residues. Germline assignment: CDR1 SGHRS and CDR2 YFSETQ. CDR3 DNA: TGCGCCAGCAGCCCGATGGGCAGGGAGCAGTTCTTC. This translates into CASSPMGREQFF.

The V and J genes are TRBV11-2 and TRBJ2-3; 11 bases agree with TRBD2. The CDR3 contains 15 residues. CDR1 and CDR2 (germline): SGHAT, FQNNGV. V shed 5 bases and J 1 base; nucleotides not matched to a gene: 2. Here the CDR3 reads CASSPTSGGTDTQYF. The CDR3 coding sequence is TGTGCCAGCAGCCCGACTAGCGGGGGCACAGATACGCAGTATTTT.

This chain joins TRBV6-1 and TRBJ1-5; D might be TRBD1 (5 bases). Per germline, CDR1 MNHNS and CDR2 SASEGT. V was clipped by 4 bases and J by 2 bases, with 15 bases between them. The CDR3 extends over 16 amino acids. The DNA for the CDR3 is TGTGCCAGCAGTGGCTCGTGGGGCAGCGGCAATCAGCCCCAGCATTTT. Its translation is CASSGSWGSGNQPQHF.

This chain joins TRBV20-1 and TRBJ2-4; TRBD2 is a possible D gene (5 bases). The CDR3 runs to 16 residues. The ends were cut back, 3 bases at V and 0 bases at J, with 15 bases in the middle. Germline V gives CDR1 DFQATT, CDR2 SNEGSKA (reference sequence). CDR3 sequence: CSASSLVRLAKNIQYF. The CDR3 DNA follows: TGCAGTGCTAGTTCACTAGTTCGGTTAGCCAAAAACATTCAGTACTTC.

The sample holds a few counts of this clone. The V gene is TRBV4-3, the J gene TRBJ1-2, with D perhaps TRBD1 (5 bases). Germline CDR1 reads LGHNA; CDR2 reads YSLEER. The V gene lost 3 bases and the J gene lost 7 bases, with 12 bases spanning the gap. The length of the CDR3 is 13 residues. DNA for the CDR3: TGCGCCAGCAGCCACGCAGGGCTCCTTGGCTACACCTTC. Translating it yields CASSHAGLLGYTF.

This chain joins TRBV2 and TRBJ2-5, with TRBD2 matching 7 bases. The CDR3 totals 13 residues. Germline V lookup: CDR1 SNHLY, CDR2 FYNNEI. The V and J ends lost 4 bases and 5 bases, in that order; junction bases with no gene match: 4. The CDR3 DNA follows: TGTGCCAGCAGTGGGGGAGGGTTTGAGACCCAGTACTTC. Amino acid sequence: CASSGGGFETQYF.

This clone occurred a few times. This sequence joins TRBV7-3 and TRBJ2-1, with TRBD2 matching 12 bases. The CDR3 is made up of 18 amino acids. The germline V gene encodes CDR1 SGHTA and CDR2 FQGTGA. V shed 5 bases and J 7 bases; nucleotides not matched to a gene: 15. The CDR3 DNA follows: TGTGCCAGCAGCCCGAAACTAACGGGACTAGCGGGTATAAATGAGCAGTTCTTC. Its translation is CASSPKLTGLAGINEQFF.

The DNA of the CDR3 is TGTGCCAGCAGTGGGCAGGGTCCCGGGGAGCTGTTTTTT. Encoded protein: CASSGQGPGELFF. The chain uses TRBV25-1 and TRBJ2-2, with D perhaps TRBD1 (5 bases). The length of the CDR3 is 13 residues. The germline gives CDR1 MGHDK, CDR2 SYGVNS. The V and J ends lost 4 bases and 6 bases respectively, with 9 bases between them.

The chain is built from TRBV2 and TRBJ1-1, with 8 positions matching TRBD1. Germline V lookup: CDR1 SNHLY, CDR2 FYNNEI. V was pared by 6 bases and J by 6 bases, with 15 bases of the junction left unmatched. The CDR3 contains 16 residues. The CDR3 protein is CASSEGIGRGLAEAFF. The CDR3, as DNA: TGTGCCAGCAGCGAGGGGATTGGCAGGGGGCTTGCTGAAGCTTTCTTT.

V gene TRBV5-1 combines with J gene TRBJ2-2; tentatively, D is TRBD1 (6 bases). Trimming removed 3 bases at V and 1 base at J, with 13 bases between. Germline V gives CDR1 SGHRS, CDR2 YFSETQ. The CDR3 sequence is 16 residues long. CDR3 region: CASSSNRVMNTGELFF. The CDR3 DNA reads TGCGCCAGCAGCTCCAACAGGGTAATGAACACCGGGGAGCTGTTTTTT.

CDR3 sequence: CASSPDMTYGYTF. In nucleotides, the CDR3 is TGTGCCAGCAGCCCCGACATGACCTATGGCTACACCTTC. The chain recombines TRBV7-9 with TRBJ1-2; no clear D. V lost 5 bases to trimming and J lost 4 bases, with 11 bases between them. CDR1 is SEHNR, CDR2 FQNEAQ, per germline (reference sequence). The CDR3 is 13 residues long.

This clone was picked up a small number of times. The J gene is TRBJ1-4, the V gene TRBV5-6; 9 bases agree with TRBD1. Germline trimming cut 4 bases from V and 11 bases from J; bases unmatched to any gene: 12. The CDR3 loop spans 15 amino acids. In germline, CDR1 is SGHDT, CDR2 YYEEEE. The CDR3 is CASSVTSGQGWKLFF. CDR3 coding DNA: TGTGCCAGCAGCGTCACCTCGGGACAGGGCTGGAAACTGTTTTTT. Supplemented by reference TRBV5-6 and TRBJ1-4, the full variable domain reads DAGVTQSPTHLIKTRGQQVTLRCSPKSGHDTVSWYQQALGQGPQFIFQYYEEEERQRGNFPDRFSGHQFPNYSSELNVNALLLGDSALYLCASSVTSGQGWKLFFGSGTQLSVL.

This clone was counted a few times. The genes are TRBV2 and TRBJ1-3; TRBD1 agrees at 7 bases. CDR1 and CDR2 (germline): SNHLY, FYNNEI. V was pared by 3 bases and J by 9 bases, with 11 bases of the junction left unmatched. There are 15 residues in the CDR3. CDR3 loop: CASSETRGQPSTIYF. CDR3 DNA sequence: TGTGCCAGCAGTGAGACCCGGGGACAGCCCTCCACCATATATTTT.

The gene calls are TRBV12-3 or TRBV12-4 and TRBJ1-2, with D possibly matching TRBD1 (6 bases). The V end lost 7 bases, the J end lost 8 bases, and 17 bases lay between the germline ends. CDR3 length: 13 amino acids. CDR3 bases: TGTGCCAGCATCACCCGGGGGGCGCAAGGCTACACCTTC. This translates into CASITRGAQGYTF.

V usage is TRBV19 and J usage is TRBJ1-5; 9 nucleotides match TRBD1. The germline V gene has CDR1 LNHDA and CDR2 SQIVND (reference sequence). The V and J ends lost 4 bases and 4 bases, in that order; junction bases with no gene match: 8. The CDR3 sequence is 16 residues long. The DNA for the CDR3 is TGTGCCAGTAGTACCCGGGACAGGGTGAATAATCAGCCCCAGCATTTT. Protein: CASSTRDRVNNQPQHF.